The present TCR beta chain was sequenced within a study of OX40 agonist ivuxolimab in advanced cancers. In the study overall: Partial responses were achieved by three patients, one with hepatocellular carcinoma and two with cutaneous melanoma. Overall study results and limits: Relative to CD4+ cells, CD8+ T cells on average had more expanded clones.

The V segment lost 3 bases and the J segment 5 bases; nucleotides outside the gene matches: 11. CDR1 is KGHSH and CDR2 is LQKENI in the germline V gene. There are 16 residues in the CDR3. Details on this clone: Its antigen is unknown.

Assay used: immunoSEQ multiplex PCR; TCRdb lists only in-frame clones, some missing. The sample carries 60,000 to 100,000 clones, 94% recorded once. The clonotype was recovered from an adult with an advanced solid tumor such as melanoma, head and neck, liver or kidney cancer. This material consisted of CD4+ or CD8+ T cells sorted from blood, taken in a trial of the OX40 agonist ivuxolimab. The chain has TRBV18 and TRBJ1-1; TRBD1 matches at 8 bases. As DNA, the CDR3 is TGTGCCAGCTCACCGGCCCTCCAGGGGGCGCGGACTGAAGCTTTCTTT. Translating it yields CASSPALQGARTEAFF.